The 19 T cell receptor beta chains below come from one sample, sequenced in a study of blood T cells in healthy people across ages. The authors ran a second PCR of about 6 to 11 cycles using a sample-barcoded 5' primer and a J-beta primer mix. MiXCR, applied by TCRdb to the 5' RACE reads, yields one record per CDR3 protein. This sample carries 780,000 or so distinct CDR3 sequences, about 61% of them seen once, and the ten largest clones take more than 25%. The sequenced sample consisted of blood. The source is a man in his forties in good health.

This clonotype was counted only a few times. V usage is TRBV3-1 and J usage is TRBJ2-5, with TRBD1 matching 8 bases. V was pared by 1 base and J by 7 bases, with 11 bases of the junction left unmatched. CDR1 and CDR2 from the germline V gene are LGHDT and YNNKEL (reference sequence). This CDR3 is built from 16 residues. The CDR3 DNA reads TGTGCCAGCAGCCAAGGACCGGACAGGGCTGGAGGGACCCAGTACTTC. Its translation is CASSQGPDRAGGTQYF.

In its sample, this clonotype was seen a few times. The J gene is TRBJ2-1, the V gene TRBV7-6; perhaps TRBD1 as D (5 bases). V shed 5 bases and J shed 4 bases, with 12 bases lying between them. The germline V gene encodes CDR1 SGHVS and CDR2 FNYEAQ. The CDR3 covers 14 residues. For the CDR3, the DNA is TGTGCCAGCAGCCTTGACAGTTTATACAATGAGCAGTTCTTC. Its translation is CASSLDSLYNEQFF.

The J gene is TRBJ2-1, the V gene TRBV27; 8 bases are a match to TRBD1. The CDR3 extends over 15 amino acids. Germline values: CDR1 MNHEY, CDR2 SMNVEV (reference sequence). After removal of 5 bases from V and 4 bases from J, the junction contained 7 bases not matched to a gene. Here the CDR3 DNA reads TGTGCCAGCAGTCCCCCGGACAGGGAATACAATGAGCAGTTCTTC. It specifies CASSPPDREYNEQFF.

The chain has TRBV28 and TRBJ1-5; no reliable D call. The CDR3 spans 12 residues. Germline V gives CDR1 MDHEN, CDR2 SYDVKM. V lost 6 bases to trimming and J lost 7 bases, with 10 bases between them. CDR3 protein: CASRGPGQPQHF. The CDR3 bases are TGTGCCAGCAGGGGTCCTGGCCAGCCCCAGCATTTT. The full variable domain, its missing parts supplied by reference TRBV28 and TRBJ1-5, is DVKVTQSSRYLVKRTGEKVFLECVQDMDHENMFWYRQDPGLGLRLIYFSYDVKMKEKGDIPEGYSVSREKKERFSLILESASTNQTSMYLCASRGPGQPQHFGDGTRLSIL.

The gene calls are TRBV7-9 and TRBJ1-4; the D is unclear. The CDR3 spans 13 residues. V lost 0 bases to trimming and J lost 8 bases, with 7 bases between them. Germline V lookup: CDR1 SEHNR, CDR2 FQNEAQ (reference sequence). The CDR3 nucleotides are TGTGCCAGCAGCTTAGCCTTTGGGGAAAAACTGTTTTTT. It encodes CASSLAFGEKLFF.

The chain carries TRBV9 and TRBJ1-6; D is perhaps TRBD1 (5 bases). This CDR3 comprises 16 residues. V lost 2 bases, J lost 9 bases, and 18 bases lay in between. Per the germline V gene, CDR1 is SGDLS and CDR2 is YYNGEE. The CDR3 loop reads CASSVDPDTLGSPLHF. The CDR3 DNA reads TGTGCCAGCAGCGTCGACCCGGACACACTGGGTTCACCCCTCCACTTT.

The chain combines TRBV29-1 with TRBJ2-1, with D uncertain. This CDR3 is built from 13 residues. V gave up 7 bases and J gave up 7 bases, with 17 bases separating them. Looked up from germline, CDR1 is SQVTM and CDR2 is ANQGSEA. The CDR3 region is CSAVSDLGNEQFF. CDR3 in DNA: TGCAGCGCCGTCTCGGACCTAGGGAATGAGCAGTTCTTC.

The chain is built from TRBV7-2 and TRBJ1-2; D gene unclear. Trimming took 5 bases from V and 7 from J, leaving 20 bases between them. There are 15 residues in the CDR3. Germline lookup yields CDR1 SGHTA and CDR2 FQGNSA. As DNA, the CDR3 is TGTGCCAGCAGCCTCCCGACATGGTTAAGGCGTGGCTACACCTTC. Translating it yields CASSLPTWLRRGYTF.

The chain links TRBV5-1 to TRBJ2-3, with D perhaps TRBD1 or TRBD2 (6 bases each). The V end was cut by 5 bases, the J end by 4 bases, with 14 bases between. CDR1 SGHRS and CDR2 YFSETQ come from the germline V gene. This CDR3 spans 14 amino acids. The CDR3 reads CASREGQVADTQYF. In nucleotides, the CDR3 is TGCGCCAGCAGGGAGGGACAAGTCGCAGATACGCAGTATTTT.

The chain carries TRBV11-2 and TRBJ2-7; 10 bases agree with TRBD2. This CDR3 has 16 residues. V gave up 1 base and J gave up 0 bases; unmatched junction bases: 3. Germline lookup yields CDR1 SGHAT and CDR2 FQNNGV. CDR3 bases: TGTGCCAGCAGCTTAGTCGTAGCGGGAGGCTCCTACGAGCAGTACTTC. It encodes CASSLVVAGGSYEQYF.

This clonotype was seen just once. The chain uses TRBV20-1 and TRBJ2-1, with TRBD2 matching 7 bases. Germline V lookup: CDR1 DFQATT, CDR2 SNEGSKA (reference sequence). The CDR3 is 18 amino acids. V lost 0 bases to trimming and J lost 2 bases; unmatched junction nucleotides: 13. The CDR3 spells CSARDRGSAGVAYNEQFF. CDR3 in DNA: TGCAGTGCTAGAGATCGGGGCAGCGCGGGAGTGGCCTACAATGAGCAGTTCTTC.

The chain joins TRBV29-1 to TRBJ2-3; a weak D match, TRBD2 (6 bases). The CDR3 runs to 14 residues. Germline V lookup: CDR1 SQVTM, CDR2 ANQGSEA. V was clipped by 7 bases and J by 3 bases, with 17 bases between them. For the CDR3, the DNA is TGCAGCGCTGATCGGGAGCTTGGTACAGATACGCAGTATTTT. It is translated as CSADRELGTDTQYF.

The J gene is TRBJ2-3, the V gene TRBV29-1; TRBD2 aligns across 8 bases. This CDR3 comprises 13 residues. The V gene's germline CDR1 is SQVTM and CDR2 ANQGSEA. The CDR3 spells CSATGGAYDTQYF. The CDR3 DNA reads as TGCAGTGCCACCGGGGGGGCTTATGATACGCAGTATTTT.

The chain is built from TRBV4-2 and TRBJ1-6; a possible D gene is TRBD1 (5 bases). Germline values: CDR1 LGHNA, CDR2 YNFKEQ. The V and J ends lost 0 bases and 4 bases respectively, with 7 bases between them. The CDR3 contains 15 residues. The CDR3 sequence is CASSQEGTYNSPLHF. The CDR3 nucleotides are TGTGCCAGCAGCCAAGAGGGGACGTATAATTCACCCCTCCACTTT.

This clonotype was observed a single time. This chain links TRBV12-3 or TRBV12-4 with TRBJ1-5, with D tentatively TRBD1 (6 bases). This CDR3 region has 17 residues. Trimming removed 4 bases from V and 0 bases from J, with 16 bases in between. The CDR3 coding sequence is TGTGCCAGCAGTTGGGACCTACAGGGCACTAGCAATCAGCCCCAGCATTTT. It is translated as CASSWDLQGTSNQPQHF.

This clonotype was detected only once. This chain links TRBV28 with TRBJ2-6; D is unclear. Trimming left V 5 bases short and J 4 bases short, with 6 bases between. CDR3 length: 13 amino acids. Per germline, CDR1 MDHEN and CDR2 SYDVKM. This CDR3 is CASSRQGANVLTF. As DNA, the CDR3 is TGTGCCAGCAGTCGGCAGGGGGCCAACGTCCTGACTTTC. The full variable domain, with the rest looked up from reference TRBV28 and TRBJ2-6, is DVKVTQSSRYLVKRTGEKVFLECVQDMDHENMFWYRQDPGLGLRLIYFSYDVKMKEKGDIPEGYSVSREKKERFSLILESASTNQTSMYLCASSRQGANVLTFGAGSRLTVL.

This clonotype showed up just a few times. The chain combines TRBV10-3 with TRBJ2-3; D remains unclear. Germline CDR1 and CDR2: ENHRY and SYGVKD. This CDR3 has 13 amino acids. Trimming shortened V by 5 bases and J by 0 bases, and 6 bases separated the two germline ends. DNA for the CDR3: TGTGCCATCAGTCCGGACAGCACAGATACGCAGTATTTT. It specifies CAISPDSTDTQYF.

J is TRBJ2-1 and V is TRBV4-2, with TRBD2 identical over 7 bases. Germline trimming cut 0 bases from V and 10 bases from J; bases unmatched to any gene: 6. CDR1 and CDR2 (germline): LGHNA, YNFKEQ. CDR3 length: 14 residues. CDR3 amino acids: CASSQDLAEVEQFF. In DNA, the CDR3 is TGTGCCAGCAGCCAAGACCTAGCGGAGGTAGAGCAGTTCTTC.

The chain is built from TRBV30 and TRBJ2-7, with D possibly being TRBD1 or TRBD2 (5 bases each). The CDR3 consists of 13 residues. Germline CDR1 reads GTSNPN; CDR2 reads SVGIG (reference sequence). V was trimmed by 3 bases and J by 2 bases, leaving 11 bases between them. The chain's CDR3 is CAWSPGAAYEQYF. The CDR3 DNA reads TGTGCCTGGAGCCCCGGGGCCGCCTACGAGCAGTACTTC.